This entry lists 9 T cell receptor beta chains sequenced from one sample in a study of blood T cell repertoires in COVID-19. The method was immunoSEQ multiplex PCR; TCRdb's version includes in-frame clones alone and lacks a portion of them. The sample comprises about 140,000 clones, 75% to 80% of which are singletons, and approximately 9% rests with the top ten. Sample: peripheral blood. The origin of the receptors is a woman aged 50 to 65 with active or convalescent COVID-19.

This chain uses TRBV30 with TRBJ1-2; D possibly corresponds to TRBD1 (5 bases). The CDR3 contains 13 residues. CDR1 and CDR2 (germline): GTSNPN, SVGIG (reference sequence). Trimming shortened V by 3 bases and J by 3 bases, and 11 bases separated the two germline ends. In nucleotides, the CDR3 is TGTGCCTGGAGGCTGGGGGGGGACTATGGCTACACCTTC. As protein: CAWRLGGDYGYTF.

The rearrangement links TRBV5-4 to TRBJ2-4; 10 positions agree with TRBD2. The CDR3 is made up of 19 amino acids. V lost 3 bases and J lost 2; bases outside the gene matches: 14. CDR1 is SGHNT and CDR2 is YYREEE in the germline V gene (reference sequence). The CDR3 loop is CASSSRSAGGLISKNIQYF. DNA for the CDR3: TGTGCCAGCAGCTCCCGTTCAGCGGGGGGGCTCATATCCAAAAACATTCAGTACTTC.

This clone was seen only a few times. The rearrangement links TRBV5-5 to TRBJ1-1, with 7 bases that match TRBD1. V lost 2 bases and J lost 4; bases outside the gene matches: 8. The V gene's germline CDR1 is SGHKS and CDR2 YYEKEE (reference sequence). The CDR3 contains 15 residues. The DNA of the CDR3 is TGTGCCAGCAGCTTACTTGACAGGGTTGGCACTGAAGCTTTCTTT. Translating gives CASSLLDRVGTEAFF.

This clone was seen a handful of times. The V and J genes are TRBV6-2 or TRBV6-3 and TRBJ1-1; TRBD1 might be the D (6 bases). Trimming pared 2 bases from V and 0 bases from J, leaving 16 bases between. There are 17 residues in the CDR3. Germline V gene lookup returns CDR1 MNHEY and CDR2 SVGEGT. CDR3 bases: TGTGCCAGCAGTTACACTGAAAAGGACAGCCTGAACACTGAAGCTTTCTTT. Translating it yields CASSYTEKDSLNTEAFF.

The chain uses TRBV6-5 and TRBJ2-7, with TRBD2 identical over 12 bases. Germline trimming cut 4 bases from V and 3 bases from J; bases unmatched to any gene: 7. This CDR3 contains 16 residues. Germline V CDR1 and CDR2: MNHEY, SVGAGI. The CDR3 DNA reads TGTGCCAGCAGTTCAACGACTAGCGGGAGCCTCTACGAGCAGTACTTC. This encodes CASSSTTSGSLYEQYF.

The chain has TRBV6-5 and TRBJ2-5; TRBD2 matches 8 bases. The length of the CDR3 is 15 residues. V was clipped by 8 bases and J by 11 bases; unmatched bases: 19. Germline CDR1 reads MNHEY; CDR2 reads SVGAGI. The DNA of the CDR3 is TGTGCCAGCTTACGACTCTTCCAAATTAGCGGGAAACAGTACTTC. This sequence encodes CASLRLFQISGKQYF.

A note on this clone: The same CDR3 arises from other DNA sequences in this sample as well. The chain joins TRBV5-1 to TRBJ1-1; a weak D match, TRBD1 (5 bases). V was shortened by 0 bases and J by 3 bases, with 9 bases between the two germline ends. CDR1 is SGHRS, CDR2 YFSETQ, per germline. The CDR3 spans 14 residues. CDR3 DNA: TGCGCCAGCAGCTTGGGGCAGGGTTACACTGAAGCTTTCTTT. Its protein is CASSLGQGYTEAFF.

This clone was seen a handful of times. The V and J genes are TRBV7-2 and TRBJ1-1; D unclear. The CDR3 contains 14 residues. Per the germline V gene, CDR1 is SGHTA and CDR2 is FQGNSA. Trimming removed 3 bases at V and 2 bases at J, with 10 bases between. As DNA, the CDR3 is TGTGCCAGCAGCTTTGGCGGCTTTAACACTGAAGCTTTCTTT. Protein sequence: CASSFGGFNTEAFF. Based on the CDR3 plus reference TRBV7-2 and TRBJ1-1, the full variable domain is GAGVSQSPSNKVTEKGKDVELRCDPISGHTALYWYRQSLGQGLEFLIYFQGNSAPDKSGLPSDRFSAERTGGSVSTLTIQRTQQEDSAVYLCASSFGGFNTEAFFGQGTRLTVV.

The chain uses TRBV7-5 and TRBJ2-7; the tabulated D call, TRBD2, remains unverified against the DNA. TRBV7-5 is deemed a pseudogene. CDR3 size: 16 residues. The CDR3 sequence is CVRSLSLASGTYEQYF. The CDR3 DNA reads as TGTGTCAGAAGCTTATCTCTAGCTAGCGGAACCTACGAGCAGTACTTC.